The entry below gives a single TCR beta chain sequence along with its context. Its target is unknown. Stated time point: persistent/refractory GD, antithyroid drugs over 5 years with positive TRAb. Scientists built the TCR library using RNA that was extracted from PBMCs. The patients included were those that came from an endocrinology department in Xi'an, China. The ends were cut back, 2 bases at V and 2 bases at J, with 7 bases in the middle. The CDR3 consists of 13 residues. Germline CDR1 is SGHRS and CDR2 is YFSETQ. The data were taken from a study of regulatory T cells in long-lasting Graves disease. Study outcomes and limitations: Lower TCR diversity characterized persistent Graves' patients relative to newly diagnosed patients. No thyroid tissue was studied; the work used peripheral blood only.

Combining iRepertoire HTBI primers with Arm-PCR of CDR3 regions, the authors built TCR beta libraries. TCRdb independently ran MiXCR on the multiplex PCR reads; one entry per CDR3 protein. The sample holds around 450,000 distinct CDR3 sequences, roughly 21% seen once. Sequences were derived from peripheral blood mononuclear cells (PBMCs), sampled when the disease was refractory, from a patient treated with antithyroid drugs. The TCR was taken from a female donor with Graves disease. V usage is TRBV5-1 and J usage is TRBJ1-2, with TRBD1 as a possible D gene (5 bases). DNA of the CDR3: TGCGCCAGCAGCTTTCGACAGAACTATGGCTACACCTTC. It encodes CASSFRQNYGYTF.